Below are 17 T cell receptor beta chains sequenced from a single sample in a study of blood T cells in healthy people across ages. Alongside a J-beta primer mix, a sample-barcoded 5' primer served in a second PCR lasting about 6 to 12 cycles. TCRdb processed the 5' RACE reads anew with MiXCR; each CDR3 protein has one entry. The profile shows around 990,000 distinct CDR3 sequences, around 25% of them singletons. These data are also associated with another study on T cells of mothers and their children.

Sequencing was carried out using blood. These TCRs come from a girl aged 2 to 9 in good health.

The V call is TRBV3-1, the J call TRBJ2-2, with 8 nucleotides matching TRBD2. Per the germline V gene, CDR1 is LGHDT and CDR2 is YNNKEL (reference sequence). The V segment lost 4 bases and the J segment 10 bases; nucleotides outside the gene matches: 5. The CDR3 is made up of 13 amino acids. DNA of the CDR3: TGTGCCAGCAGCCCAAGCGGGAGTGAGGAGCTGTTTTTT. Its translation is CASSPSGSEELFF.

This clonotype occurred a few times. The V call is TRBV7-9, the J call TRBJ2-5; 8 nucleotides match TRBD2. TRBJ2-1 matches the DNA end more closely, so the J call is doubtful. The CDR3 runs 16 residues. Germline V lookup: CDR1 SEHNR, CDR2 FQNEAQ (reference sequence). In DNA form, the CDR3 reads TGTGCCAGCAGCTTAGCTGTCAGCGGGAGTGGCAATGAGCAGTTCTTC. This encodes CASSLAVSGSGNEQFF.

This sequence joins TRBV25-1 and TRBJ1-4; 7 bases are shared with TRBD1. Germline CDR1 and CDR2: MGHDK and SYGVNS. Trimming removed 7 bases from V and 8 bases from J; junction bases left unmatched: 7. The CDR3 consists of 13 residues. The CDR3 protein is CASTRQGSEKLFF. The CDR3 region has the DNA TGTGCCAGCACGAGACAGGGCAGCGAAAAACTGTTTTTT.

This clonotype was counted between two and nine times. The chain is built from TRBV12-3 or TRBV12-4 and TRBJ1-2; D is ambiguous. V dropped 4 bases and J dropped 6 bases, with 9 bases sitting between them. CDR3 length: 12 residues. The DNA of the CDR3 is TGTGCCAGCAGTTCTAGGGTACATGGCTACACCTTC. Translation gives CASSSRVHGYTF.

Turning to this clonotype: At one boundary the junction diverges from the germline segment, which might be a read error. The J gene is TRBJ2-7, the V gene TRBV4-1; 11 bases align to TRBD2. The CDR3 sequence is 18 residues long. CDR1 MGHRA and CDR2 YSYEKL come from the germline V gene. CDR3 region: CASSQKTYGTSGTYEQHF. DNA of the CDR3: TGCGCCAGCAGCCAAAAAACATACGGGACTAGCGGAACCTACGAGCAGCACTTC.

The chain links TRBV29-1 to TRBJ2-4; D remains ambiguous. Trimming removed 5 bases from V and 0 bases from J, with 11 bases in between. CDR1 and CDR2 (germline): SQVTM, ANQGSEA. The length of the CDR3 is 14 residues. This CDR3 is CSVKGILAKNIQYF. CDR3 nucleotides: TGCAGCGTTAAAGGGATACTAGCCAAAAACATTCAGTACTTC. Complete variable domain (other parts from reference TRBV29-1 and TRBJ2-4): SAVISQKPSRDICQRGTSLTIQCQVDSQVTMMFWYRQQPGQSLTLIATANQGSEATYESGFVIDKFPISRPNLTFSTLTVSNMSPEDSSIYLCSVKGILAKNIQYFGAGTRLSVL.

This sequence joins TRBV7-2 and TRBJ2-1; 7 nucleotides align to TRBD2. The CDR3 extends over 17 amino acids. Looked up from germline, CDR1 is SGHTA and CDR2 is FQGNSA. V lost 5 bases and J lost 1; bases outside the gene matches: 11. The CDR3 bases are TGTGCCAGCAGCCCCCGGACCAGCGGGATTTCCTACAATGAGCAGTTCTTC. It yields the protein CASSPRTSGISYNEQFF.

This clonotype has a count of ten or more. The V gene is TRBV20-1, the J gene TRBJ2-1; TRBD1 aligns across 11 bases. CDR1 and CDR2 from the germline V gene are DFQATT and SNEGSKA (reference sequence). The V gene end was trimmed by 7 bases and the J gene end by 9 bases; junction bases not matched to a gene: 8. This CDR3 spans 13 amino acids. CDR3: CSVDRGLSSEQFF. The CDR3 DNA reads TGCAGTGTGGACAGGGGGCTGTCGAGTGAGCAGTTCTTC.

Regarding this clonotype: A read error may account for a junction end that differs from germline. The CDR3 DNA reads as TGTGTCAGCTCACCAGCTAGTAGGGGGCCCGGCTCTGGGGCCAACGTCCTGACTTTC. It translates to CVSSPASRGPGSGANVLTF. The rearrangement joins TRBV18 to TRBJ2-6, with TRBD1 matching over 7 bases. This CDR3 spans 19 amino acids. Germline V lookup: CDR1 KGHSH, CDR2 LQKENI.

As DNA, the CDR3 is TGTGCCAGCAGCGTAGAATTTAGCTCCTACGAGCAGTACTTC. This encodes CASSVEFSSYEQYF. The chain has TRBV9 and TRBJ2-7; D is unclear. Trimming removed 0 bases from V and 0 bases from J, with 7 bases in between. Germline V CDR1 and CDR2: SGDLS, YYNGEE. The length of the CDR3 is 14 residues. The complete variable domain, with remaining parts taken from reference TRBV9 and TRBJ2-7, reads DSGVTQTPKHLITATGQRVTLRCSPRSGDLSVYWYQQSLDQGLQFLIQYYNGEERAKGNILERFSAQQFPDLHSELNLSSLELGDSALYFCASSVEFSSYEQYFGPGTRLTVT.

V and J are TRBV6-5 and TRBJ2-5; perhaps D is TRBD1 or TRBD2 (7 bases each). There are 15 residues in the CDR3. Trimming cost V 0 bases and J 7 bases, with 15 bases left between them. The germline CDR1 and CDR2 sequences are MNHEY and SVGAGI. CDR3 amino acids: CASSYSIQGGGTQYF. CDR3 coding DNA: TGTGCCAGCAGTTACTCGATCCAGGGGGGGGGGACCCAGTACTTC.

Concerning this clonotype: The junction departs from germline at one end; a sequencing error may be responsible. The chain combines TRBV6-2 or TRBV6-3 with TRBJ2-3, with 8 bases aligning to TRBD1. This CDR3 region has 14 residues. CDR1 and CDR2 from the germline V gene are MNHEY and SVGEGT. CDR3 sequence (DNA): TGTACCAGCAGTTACTCGACAGGGGCAGATACGCAGTATTTT. Translation gives CTSSYSTGADTQYF.

This clonotype was seen more than once but under ten times. The gene calls are TRBV20-1 and TRBJ2-4; D possibly corresponds to TRBD1 (6 bases). CDR1 and CDR2 (germline): DFQATT, SNEGSKA (reference sequence). CDR3 length equals 19 residues. V dropped 0 bases and J dropped 0 bases, with 21 bases sitting between them. Here the CDR3 reads CSARDQRTVKLLAKNIQYF. CDR3 bases: TGCAGTGCTAGAGATCAACGGACAGTCAAACTACTAGCCAAAAACATTCAGTACTTC.

The sample holds a few counts of this clonotype. The chain employs TRBV20-1 and TRBJ1-1; D possibly corresponds to TRBD1 (5 bases). The CDR3 totals 12 residues. Germline V lookup: CDR1 DFQATT, CDR2 SNEGSKA (reference sequence). The V gene lost 5 bases and the J gene lost 6 bases, with 13 bases spanning the gap. The CDR3 sequence is CSADGRGSEAFF. The CDR3 DNA follows: TGCAGTGCTGATGGCCGGGGGTCTGAAGCTTTCTTT.

The chain uses TRBV6-5 and TRBJ1-5; a possible D gene is TRBD1 (5 bases). CDR1 MNHEY and CDR2 SVGAGI come from the germline V gene. V gave up 8 bases and J gave up 5 bases, with 13 bases separating them. The CDR3 is 13 amino acids. This chain's CDR3 is CASGNRRDQPQHF. The CDR3 coding sequence is TGTGCCAGCGGGAACAGGAGGGATCAGCCCCAGCATTTT.

This clonotype was observed a handful of times. This rearrangement joins TRBV5-1 to TRBJ1-1; a weak D match, TRBD1 (6 bases). Trimming cost V 6 bases and J 0 bases, with 12 bases left between them. Looked up from germline, CDR1 is SGHRS and CDR2 is YFSETQ. The CDR3 has 14 residues. The DNA of the CDR3 is TGCGCCAGCACGGCCCCAGGGGTGAACACTGAAGCTTTCTTT. Protein sequence: CASTAPGVNTEAFF.

The rearrangement links TRBV20-1 to TRBJ2-1; 13 nucleotides match TRBD2. V was pared by 7 bases and J by 2 bases, with 5 bases of the junction left unmatched. In germline, CDR1 is DFQATT, CDR2 SNEGSKA (reference sequence). The CDR3 sequence is 15 residues long. As DNA, the CDR3 is TGCAGTGGCTTACTAGCGGGAGGGACCTACAATGAGCAGTTCTTC. Translation: CSGLLAGGTYNEQFF.